The 17 T cell receptor beta chains reported below all come from one sample, sequenced in a study of shared clonotypes between healthy human individuals. Naive CD8 populations comprised CD45RO-negative cells positively selected for CCR7, excluding terminally differentiated effector memory CD45RA+ cells. Here immunoSEQ multiplex PCR was the method, and the copy in TCRdb shows in-frame clones only, minus some. The table has about 1,900,000 clones, over 85% seen once. The specimen was naive CD8+ T cells sorted from blood. These TCRs come from a man between 18 and 29 years old in good health.

This clone has only one observation. The chain employs TRBV7-8 and TRBJ2-7; D unresolved. The germline V and J ends were trimmed by 5 bases and 3 bases, with 14 bases remaining between them. The length of the CDR3 is 14 residues. Per germline, CDR1 SGHVS and CDR2 FQNEAQ. The CDR3 spells CASSPPGSSYEQYF. The CDR3 region has the DNA TGTGCCAGCAGCCCTCCCGGAAGTAGCTACGAGCAGTACTTC. Supplemented by reference TRBV7-8 and TRBJ2-7, the full variable domain reads GAGVSQSPRYKVAKRGQDVALRCDPISGHVSLFWYQQALGQGPEFLTYFQNEAQLDKSGLPSDRFFAERPEGSVSTLKIQRTQQEDSAVYLCASSPPGSSYEQYFGPGTRLTVT.

The V call is TRBV10-3, the J call TRBJ2-7; D possibly corresponds to TRBD1 (6 bases). CDR3 length: 13 residues. The germline V gene encodes CDR1 ENHRY and CDR2 SYGVKD. Trimming took off 10 bases at V and 2 bases at J, with 15 bases between the two ends. CDR3 sequence reads: CANAQGSTYEQYF. The CDR3 region has the DNA TGTGCCAACGCACAGGGTTCCACCTACGAGCAGTACTTC.

This clone was seen just once. The genes are TRBV6-5 and TRBJ1-2, with a possible D match to TRBD1 (6 bases). Looked up from germline, CDR1 is MNHEY and CDR2 is SVGAGI. The V end was cut by 2 bases, the J end by 5 bases, with 9 bases between. The CDR3 loop spans 13 amino acids. The CDR3 is CASSYERGYGYTF. The CDR3 bases are TGTGCCAGCAGTTACGAGAGGGGGTATGGCTACACCTTC.

The chain employs TRBV15 and TRBJ2-7; TRBD2 matches at 7 bases. Per the germline V gene, CDR1 is LNHNV and CDR2 is YYDKDF (reference sequence). The CDR3 length is 15 residues. Unmatched junction bases numbered 5, after V lost 0 bases and J lost 3 bases. CDR3 DNA sequence: TGTGCCACCAGCAGAGACCTGGCGGGGGTCTACGAGCAGTACTTC. As protein: CATSRDLAGVYEQYF.

This chain connects TRBV4-3 to TRBJ2-7, with 11 bases lining up with TRBD2. From germline, CDR1 is LGHNA and CDR2 YSLEER. The CDR3 extends over 15 amino acids. J gave up 5 bases and V 1 base, and 4 bases lay outside the gene matches. The CDR3 region is CASSQGLLAGDEQYF. CDR3 nucleotides: TGCGCCAGCAGCCAAGGTCTACTAGCGGGAGACGAGCAGTACTTC.

This chain links TRBV4-1 with TRBJ1-2; D is unclear. The CDR3 is made up of 15 amino acids. V gave up 0 bases and J gave up 7 bases, with 15 bases separating them. Looked up from germline, CDR1 is MGHRA and CDR2 is YSYEKL. DNA for the CDR3: TGCGCCAGCAGCCAAGAAAGAGAACTACTCGGTGGCTACACCTTC. It specifies CASSQERELLGGYTF.

The chain links TRBV29-1 to TRBJ2-3; no definite D call. This CDR3 region has 10 residues. Per the germline V gene, CDR1 is SQVTM and CDR2 is ANQGSEA. V lost 7 bases, J lost 7 bases, and 9 bases lay in between. CDR3 loop: CSAVQNTQYF. The CDR3 DNA reads TGCAGCGCAGTTCAGAATACGCAGTATTTT.

The chain combines TRBV27 with TRBJ2-7; 9 nucleotides line up with TRBD2. The length of the CDR3 is 14 residues. The V and J ends lost 4 bases and 6 bases, in that order; junction bases with no gene match: 7. In germline, CDR1 is MNHEY, CDR2 SMNVEV (reference sequence). CDR3 loop: CASSSGTSWGEQYF. The CDR3 DNA reads as TGTGCCAGCAGTTCCGGGACTAGCTGGGGCGAGCAGTACTTC.

This clone was seen once. This sequence joins TRBV6-1 and TRBJ2-5; 9 nucleotides align to TRBD1. Germline CDR1 is MNHNS and CDR2 is SASEGT. This CDR3 has 15 amino acids. V was clipped by 4 bases and J by 5 bases; unmatched bases: 8. CDR3 nucleotides: TGTGCCAGCAGTGGCGGGGACAGGGTATGGGAGACCCAGTACTTC. This codes for CASSGGDRVWETQYF.

J is TRBJ1-1 and V is TRBV11-1; 10 bases match TRBD1. Germline V gene sequence: CDR1 SGHAT, CDR2 FQDESV (reference sequence). V shed 4 bases and J 0 bases; nucleotides not matched to a gene: 5. The CDR3 loop spans 16 amino acids. DNA of the CDR3: TGTGCCAGCAGCTATGGGGGACAGGGGATGAACACTGAAGCTTTCTTT. Its protein product is CASSYGGQGMNTEAFF.

This clone was seen only once. CDR3 loop: CASSFLGGRAGELFF. CDR3 DNA sequence: TGTGCCAGCAGTTTCCTCGGGGGCAGAGCCGGGGAGCTGTTTTTT. The V gene is TRBV6-5, the J gene TRBJ2-2; TRBD1 or TRBD2 may be the D gene (6 bases each). The CDR3 loop spans 15 amino acids. CDR1 and CDR2 from the germline V gene are MNHEY and SVGAGI. V lost 4 bases, J lost 6 bases, and 15 bases lay in between.

This clone occurred once. The chain uses TRBV7-9 and TRBJ1-6, with D maybe TRBD1 (5 bases). Germline V gene data show CDR1 as SEHNR and CDR2 as FQNEAQ (reference sequence). V was shortened by 4 bases and J by 7 bases, with 20 bases between the two germline ends. The CDR3 sequence is 17 residues long. The CDR3 region is CASSSTGGWDGNSPLHF. Here the CDR3 DNA reads TGTGCCAGCAGCTCTACGGGAGGGTGGGACGGAAATTCACCCCTCCACTTT.

The rearrangement joins TRBV30 to TRBJ1-1, with D perhaps TRBD1 (5 bases). CDR1 is GTSNPN, CDR2 SVGIG, per germline (reference sequence). Trimming took off 0 bases at V and 2 bases at J, with 10 bases between the two ends. This CDR3 region has 14 residues. The CDR3 loop is CAWSVWRGNTEAFF. The CDR3 DNA is TGTGCCTGGAGTGTATGGAGGGGCAACACTGAAGCTTTCTTT.

The chain employs TRBV11-2 and TRBJ2-1; D remains unclear. CDR1 and CDR2 (germline): SGHAT, FQNNGV. CDR3 length: 15 amino acids. The V and J ends lost 1 base and 0 bases respectively, with 7 bases between them. CDR3 DNA sequence: TGTGCCAGCAGCTTAGGGGCCAGCTCCTACAATGAGCAGTTCTTC. It yields the protein CASSLGASSYNEQFF.

J is TRBJ2-7 and V is TRBV6-1; TRBD1 is a possible D gene (5 bases). With 3 bases removed from V and 2 bases from J, the gap between germline ends came to 17 bases. The CDR3 runs 16 residues. CDR1 is MNHNS and CDR2 is SASEGT in the germline V gene. This CDR3 reads CASSDTGFETTYEQYF. CDR3 DNA: TGTGCCAGCAGTGACACAGGATTTGAAACAACCTACGAGCAGTACTTC.

This sequence joins TRBV4-3 and TRBJ2-1, with D unclear. V was trimmed by 0 bases and J by 9 bases, leaving 15 bases between them. CDR1 and CDR2 from the germline V gene are LGHNA and YSLEER. The length of the CDR3 is 15 residues. The CDR3 sequence: CASSQDRLWSSEQFF. The CDR3 nucleotides read TGCGCCAGCAGCCAAGATAGGCTCTGGAGTAGTGAGCAGTTCTTC.

The rearrangement uses TRBV6-1 and TRBJ2-5, with 8 bases aligning to TRBD2. V lost 0 bases, J lost 4 bases, and 10 bases stayed unmatched. The CDR3 spans 17 residues. Germline CDR1 MNHNS, CDR2 SASEGT. As DNA, the CDR3 is TGTGCCAGCAGTGAAGCGGGTTGGCTAGCGGGCGGAGAGACCCAGTACTTC. Translating it yields CASSEAGWLAGGETQYF.